This TCR beta chain is drawn from a study of T cells after yellow fever vaccination (dated by TCRdb to the late 2010s). The study in broad terms: The SMART-Seq v4 Ultra Low Input RNA kit was used to prepare libraries from fractions with low cell numbers. To follow T-cell clones before and after primary and booster YFV17D yellow fever vaccination, bulk TCR alpha and beta repertoires were sequenced over time. Two healthy male donors made up the cohort, one aged 18 to 30 years and the other aged 30 to 39 years. Blood was collected at multiple timepoints before and after primary and secondary immunization, and bulk PBMC replicates and cell subsets were isolated.

TCR cDNA was made using 5'RACE template switching, a step that added a universal primer site and unique molecular identifiers. Priming for cDNA synthesis came from both the TCR alpha and TCR beta constant segments. Library amplification involved two PCR steps, and the second step added sample barcodes and sequencing adapters. Libraries were sequenced on Illumina HiSeq 2500 (2x100 bp) or NovaSeq (2x150 bp). The authors processed their data as follows. Reads were demultiplexed and collapsed into UMI consensus sequences with MIGEC, and V(D)J alignment was performed with MiXCR. Clonotypes responding to the vaccine were identified with edgeR on replicate PBMC samples, with the criteria of FDR below 0.01 and a log2 fold change above 5 up to day 15. Each bulk clonotype was labeled CD4 or CD8 based on which sequenced repertoire, CD4 or CD8, contained the clonotype at higher abundance. TCRdb cleaned the public reads at Q25 with fastp, built clones with MiXCR and kept in-frame beta chains. Each entry merges the rows of one CDR3 protein and shows their most common DNA and genes. None of the V and J calls come from the authors' own analysis; TCRdb made them. The sample table shows 500,000 to 700,000 distinct CDR3 sequences, and under 25% are seen once. The leading ten clones occupy 14% of the sample.

This clonotype was observed a handful of times. Its cognate antigen has yet to be identified. Qualities for individual bases were not recorded, and no much larger clone is one base off. Read against the paper, the sample's treatment or condition label means: live attenuated yellow fever vaccine strain. Two biological replicates of bulk PBMCs were collected at each blood-draw timepoint. PBMCs were isolated from peripheral blood using a standard Ficoll-Paque protocol. TriZol was used to extract RNA from bulk PBMCs, from CD4 and CD8 fractions, and from dextramer-positive and dextramer-negative fractions. V is shortened by 6 bases, J by 0 bases, and the region joining them spans 17 bases. The CDR3 holds 16 amino acids from the cysteine to the phenylalanine. The sequence is cut down to CDR3 DNA, 48 bases in frame from base 1. The germline V gene sets CDR1 to SQVTM and CDR2 to ANQGSEA. Summary of the overall study and its limitations: The secondary T-cell response was found to be weaker but faster than the primary response, with a peak reached on day 5 rather than on day 15. Only a couple of donors were included in the study, so the extent to which the findings can be generalized is limited. Most clones expanded after primary vaccination (approximately 96% of CD4 and 88% of CD8) were re-detected after the booster, suggesting that broad memory maintenance occurred. A small share of clonotypes occurred in both CD4 and CD8 compartments, likely arising from convergent recombination. Computational filtering was needed because FACS-sorted repertoires could contain abundant contaminating clonotypes from the bulk population.

The sample here was PBMCs, taken 15 days after the yellow fever booster vaccination. This chain joins TRBV29-1 to TRBJ1-4; the D gene is not confidently resolved. This TCR was sampled from a man aged 25 to 40 who received the YFV17D yellow fever vaccine. The DNA sequence reads TGCAGCGTCGTCGTTCGTGGGGTGTCAACTAATGAAAAACTGTTTTTT. The resulting protein is CSVVVRGVSTNEKLFF.